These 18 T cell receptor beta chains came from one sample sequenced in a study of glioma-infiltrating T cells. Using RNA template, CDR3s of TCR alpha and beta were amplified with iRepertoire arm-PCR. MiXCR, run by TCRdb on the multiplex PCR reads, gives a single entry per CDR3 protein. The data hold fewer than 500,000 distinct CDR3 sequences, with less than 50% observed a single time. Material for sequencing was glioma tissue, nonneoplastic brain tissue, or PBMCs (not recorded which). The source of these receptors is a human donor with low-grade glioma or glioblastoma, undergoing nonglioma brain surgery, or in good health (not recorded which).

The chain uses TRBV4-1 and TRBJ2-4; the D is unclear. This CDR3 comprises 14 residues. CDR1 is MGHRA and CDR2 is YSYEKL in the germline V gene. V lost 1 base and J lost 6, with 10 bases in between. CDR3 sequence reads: CASSQAPGGNIQYF. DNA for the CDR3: TGCGCCAGCAGCCAAGCACCAGGTGGAAACATTCAGTACTTC.

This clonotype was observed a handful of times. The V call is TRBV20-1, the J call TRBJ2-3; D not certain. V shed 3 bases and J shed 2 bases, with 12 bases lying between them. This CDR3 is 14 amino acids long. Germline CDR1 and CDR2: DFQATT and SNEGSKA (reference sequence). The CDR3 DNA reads TGCAGTGCTAGTGGCGGATTATACACAGATACGCAGTATTTT. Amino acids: CSASGGLYTDTQYF.

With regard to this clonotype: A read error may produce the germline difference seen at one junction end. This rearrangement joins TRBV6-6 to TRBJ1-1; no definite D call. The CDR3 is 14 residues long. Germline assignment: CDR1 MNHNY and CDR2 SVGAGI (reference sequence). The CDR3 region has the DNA TGTGCCAGCAGTTACGGTAACTCGAACACTGAAGCTTACTTT. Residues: CASSYGNSNTEAYF.

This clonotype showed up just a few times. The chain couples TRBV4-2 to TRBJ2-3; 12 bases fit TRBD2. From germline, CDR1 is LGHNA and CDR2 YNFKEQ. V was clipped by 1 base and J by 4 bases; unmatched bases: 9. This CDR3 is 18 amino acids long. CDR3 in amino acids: CASSQAPSGRAAADTQYF. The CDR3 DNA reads TGTGCCAGCAGCCAAGCCCCTAGCGGGAGGGCCGCGGCAGATACGCAGTATTTT.

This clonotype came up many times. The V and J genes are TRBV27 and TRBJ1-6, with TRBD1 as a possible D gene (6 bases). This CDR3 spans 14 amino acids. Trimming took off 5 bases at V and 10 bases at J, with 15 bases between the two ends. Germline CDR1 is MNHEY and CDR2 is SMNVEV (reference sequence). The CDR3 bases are TGTGCCAGCAGTCCCGTGGGGGGGCAGTCACCCCTCCACTTT. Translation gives CASSPVGGQSPLHF.

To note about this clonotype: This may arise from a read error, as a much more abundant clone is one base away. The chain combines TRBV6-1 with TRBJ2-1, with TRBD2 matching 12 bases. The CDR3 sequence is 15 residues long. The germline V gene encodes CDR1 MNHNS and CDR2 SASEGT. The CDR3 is CATQTSGSSYNERFF. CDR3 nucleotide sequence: TGTGCCACCCAGACTAGCGGGAGCTCCTACAATGAGCGGTTCTTC.

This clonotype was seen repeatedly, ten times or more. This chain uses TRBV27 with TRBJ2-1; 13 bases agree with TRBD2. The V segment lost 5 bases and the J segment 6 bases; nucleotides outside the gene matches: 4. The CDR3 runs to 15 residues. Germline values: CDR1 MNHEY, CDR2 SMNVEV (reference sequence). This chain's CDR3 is CASSKGLAGPNEQFF. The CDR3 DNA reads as TGTGCCAGCAGTAAGGGACTAGCGGGGCCCAATGAGCAGTTCTTC.

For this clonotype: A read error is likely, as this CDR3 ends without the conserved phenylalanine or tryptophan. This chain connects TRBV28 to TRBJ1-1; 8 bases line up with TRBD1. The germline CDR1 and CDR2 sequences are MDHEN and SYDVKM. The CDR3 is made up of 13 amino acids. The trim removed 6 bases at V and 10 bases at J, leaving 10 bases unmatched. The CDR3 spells CASSPDRDRAAFL. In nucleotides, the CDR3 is TGTGCCAGCAGCCCGGACAGGGATCGGGCAGCTTTCCTT.

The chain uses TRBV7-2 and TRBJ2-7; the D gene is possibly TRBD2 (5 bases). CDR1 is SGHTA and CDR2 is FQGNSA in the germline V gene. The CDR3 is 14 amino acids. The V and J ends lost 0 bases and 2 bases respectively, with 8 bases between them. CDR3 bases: TGTGCCAGCAGCTTAGCCGCACTAGCCTACGAGCAGTACTTC. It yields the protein CASSLAALAYEQYF.

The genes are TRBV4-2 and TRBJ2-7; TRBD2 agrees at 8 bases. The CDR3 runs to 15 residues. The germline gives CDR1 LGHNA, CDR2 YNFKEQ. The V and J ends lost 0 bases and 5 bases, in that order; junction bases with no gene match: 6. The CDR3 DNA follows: TGTGCCAGCAGCCAAGAAACTAGCGGAGCCCACGAGCAGTACTTC. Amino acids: CASSQETSGAHEQYF.

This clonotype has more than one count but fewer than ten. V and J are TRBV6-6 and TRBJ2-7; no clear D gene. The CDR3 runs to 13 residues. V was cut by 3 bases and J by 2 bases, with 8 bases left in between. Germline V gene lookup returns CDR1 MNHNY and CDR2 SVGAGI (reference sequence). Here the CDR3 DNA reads TGTGCCAGCAGTTATTCCAGCCCCTACGAGCAGTACTTC. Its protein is CASSYSSPYEQYF.

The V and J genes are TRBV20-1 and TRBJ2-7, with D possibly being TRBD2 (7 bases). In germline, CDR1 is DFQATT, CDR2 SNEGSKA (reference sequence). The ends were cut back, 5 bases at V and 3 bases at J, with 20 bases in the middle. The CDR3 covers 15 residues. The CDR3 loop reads CSAPGGGRGHYEQYF. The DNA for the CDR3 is TGCAGTGCTCCCGGGGGCGGGAGAGGTCACTACGAGCAGTACTTC.

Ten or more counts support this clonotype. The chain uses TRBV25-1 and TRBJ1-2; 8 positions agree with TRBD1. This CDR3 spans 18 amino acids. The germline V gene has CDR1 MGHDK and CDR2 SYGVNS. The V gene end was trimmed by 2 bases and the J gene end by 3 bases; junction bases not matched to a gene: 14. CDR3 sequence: CASSETLGGQGQDYGYTF. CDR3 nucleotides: TGTGCCAGCAGTGAAACCCTTGGCGGACAGGGACAGGACTATGGCTACACCTTC.

The CDR3 DNA is TGCAGTGCAGTTATGGTCGGGGGGCTGATTGGTTCGGCCAAAAACATTCAGTACTTC. It is translated as CSAVMVGGLIGSAKNIQYF. This chain joins TRBV20-1 and TRBJ2-4; D possibly corresponds to TRBD2 (7 bases). The CDR3 extends over 19 amino acids. Germline assignment: CDR1 DFQATT and CDR2 SNEGSKA (reference sequence). Deletions cut 6 bases from V and 1 base from J, with 28 bases between.

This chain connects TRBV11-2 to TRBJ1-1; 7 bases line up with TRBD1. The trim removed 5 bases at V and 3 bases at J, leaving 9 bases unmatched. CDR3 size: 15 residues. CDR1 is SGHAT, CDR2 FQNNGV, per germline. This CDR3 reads CASSLLQGEYTEAFF. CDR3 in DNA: TGTGCCAGCAGCCTTCTTCAGGGGGAGTACACTGAAGCTTTCTTT. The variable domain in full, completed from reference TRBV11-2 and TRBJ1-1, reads EAGVAQSPRYKIIEKRQSVAFWCNPISGHATLYWYQQILGQGPKLLIQFQNNGVVDDSQLPKDRFSAERLKGVDSTLKIQPAKLEDSAVYLCASSLLQGEYTEAFFGQGTRLTVV.

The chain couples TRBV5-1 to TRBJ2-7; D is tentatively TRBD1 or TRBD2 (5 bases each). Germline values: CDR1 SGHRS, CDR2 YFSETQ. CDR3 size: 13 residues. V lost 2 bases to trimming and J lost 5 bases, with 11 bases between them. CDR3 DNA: TGCGCCAGCAGCTTACAGGTAGCGAACGAGCAGTACTTC. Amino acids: CASSLQVANEQYF.

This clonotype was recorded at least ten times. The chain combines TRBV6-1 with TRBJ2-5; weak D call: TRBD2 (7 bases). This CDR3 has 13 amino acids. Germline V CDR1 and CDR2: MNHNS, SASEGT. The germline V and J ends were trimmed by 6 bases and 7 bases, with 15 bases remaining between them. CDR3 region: CASSDRTRWTQYF. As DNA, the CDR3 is TGTGCCAGCAGCGACAGGACTAGGTGGACCCAGTACTTC.

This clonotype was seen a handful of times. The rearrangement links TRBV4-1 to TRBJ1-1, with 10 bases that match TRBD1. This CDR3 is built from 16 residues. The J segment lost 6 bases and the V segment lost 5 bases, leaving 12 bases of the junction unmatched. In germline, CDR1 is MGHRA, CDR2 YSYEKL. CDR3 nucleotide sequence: TGCGCCAGCAGCTCGCCTCCTGGACAGGGGGTCGCTGAAGCTTTCTTT. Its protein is CASSSPPGQGVAEAFF.